One T cell receptor beta chain is described in this entry. Its binding antigen is unknown. The record has no base qualities; no much larger clone is one base away. Measured from the cysteine to the phenylalanine, the CDR3 is 13 residues long. Of the read, only the CDR3 DNA is kept; its 39 bases are in frame from base 1. The CDR1 and CDR2 encoded by the germline V gene are SGHNT and YENEEA. Trimming removed 4 bases from V and 4 bases from J, leaving 10 bases between the germline ends. The entry originates in a study of cytomegalovirus exposure and HLA in healthy donors (dated by TCRdb to 2017 to 2019). Regarding the complete study: A later analysis indicated that the roughly 120 validation repertoires were generated on the platform also employed for the approximately 690 repertoires of the first cohort. The study aimed to test whether cataloging public T cell receptors could reveal signatures of past pathogen exposure. Along with the approximately 650-subject first cohort, a separate validation cohort of 120 different subjects was used. High-throughput TCR immunosequencing, statistical association of individual TCRs with disease status, and machine learning were combined to predict cytomegalovirus infection status.

The donors were included in the validation cohort of 120 subjects, a group kept apart from the roughly 700-subject first cohort. Receptor libraries were prepared by the immunoSEQ multiplex PCR assay. In the original analysis: A statistical classification framework was developed to diagnose cytomegalovirus status using the catalog of TCR beta chain sequences. Here the immuneACCESS table is served through TCRdb, limited to in-frame sequences with V and J called. Missing clones are a known gap in these copies; in checked studies unresolved V genes cover under half, and the rest lacks a known reason. The DNA was the basis for D and trimming; V, J and clone size are from that table. This sample lists over 110,000 clones; about 88% were detected once. 7.5% to 9% of the sample lies in the top ten. Study-wide conclusions, independent of this receptor: Of the cluster scores, approximately 94% were above 0 in a later analysis, which found that TCRs clustered in the first cohort also tended to co-occur in the approximately 130 validation repertoires. In vitro tests confirmed that a few of the cytomegalovirus-associated TCR beta chains recognize cytomegalovirus antigens. It was suggested by the authors that the approach could potentially be generalized to other disease states and immunological phenotypes. In the study, some 160 TCR beta chains were listed as associated with cytomegalovirus. The classifier was reported to diagnose cytomegalovirus status with high specificity and sensitivity in both the original cohort and the validation cohort. The validation cohort had no HLA typing available for a later analysis, so co-occurrence within that cohort was assessed over all 130 or so repertoires. Most TCR sequences were seen in very few donors, while some public TCRs were found in many individuals.

Recombination connected TRBV11-3 to TRBJ1-1; TRBD1 is a weak D gene call, 6 bases matching. This sequence was found in a man between 18 and 35 years old in good health and CMV-seropositive. Sequencing used PBMCs. The CDR3 here reads CASSSEQGTEAFF. The DNA is TGTGCCAGCAGCTCCGAACAGGGCACTGAAGCTTTCTTT.